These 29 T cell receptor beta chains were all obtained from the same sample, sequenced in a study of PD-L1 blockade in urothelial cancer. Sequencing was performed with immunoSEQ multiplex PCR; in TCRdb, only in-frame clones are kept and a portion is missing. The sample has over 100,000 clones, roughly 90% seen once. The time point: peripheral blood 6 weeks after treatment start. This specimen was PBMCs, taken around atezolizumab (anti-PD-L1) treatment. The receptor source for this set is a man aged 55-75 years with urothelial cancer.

CDR3 nucleotides: TGCGCCAGCAGCTTGGTAGGACAGGGCCTCACCGGGGAGCTGTTTTTT. This codes for CASSLVGQGLTGELFF. This rearrangement joins TRBV5-1 to TRBJ2-2; 8 positions match TRBD1. The CDR3 contains 16 residues. Germline values: CDR1 SGHRS, CDR2 YFSETQ. V lost 0 bases and J lost 4; bases outside the gene matches: 5.

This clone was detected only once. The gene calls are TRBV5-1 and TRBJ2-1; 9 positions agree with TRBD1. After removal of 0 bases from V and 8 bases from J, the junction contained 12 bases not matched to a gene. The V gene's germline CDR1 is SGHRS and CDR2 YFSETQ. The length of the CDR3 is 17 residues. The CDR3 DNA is TGCGCCAGCAGCTTGGCCAGATCCGGGACAGGGTATTATGAGCAGTTCTTC. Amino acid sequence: CASSLARSGTGYYEQFF.

The chain's CDR3 is CASSLPQLAGGAETQYF. The CDR3 nucleotides read TGCGCCAGCAGCTTGCCTCAACTAGCGGGGGGAGCGGAGACCCAGTACTTC. This chain joins TRBV5-1 and TRBJ2-5, with 12 bases aligning to TRBD2. The CDR3 runs 17 residues. Per the germline V gene, CDR1 is SGHRS and CDR2 is YFSETQ. With 1 base clipped from V and 5 bases from J, the junction kept 9 bases outside the gene matches. Full variable domain (remainder filled in from reference TRBV5-1 and TRBJ2-5): KAGVTQTPRYLIKTRGQQVTLSCSPISGHRSVSWYQQTPGQGLQFLFEYFSETQRNKGNFPGRFSGRQFSNSRSEMNVSTLELGDSALYLCASSLPQLAGGAETQYFGPGTRLLVL.

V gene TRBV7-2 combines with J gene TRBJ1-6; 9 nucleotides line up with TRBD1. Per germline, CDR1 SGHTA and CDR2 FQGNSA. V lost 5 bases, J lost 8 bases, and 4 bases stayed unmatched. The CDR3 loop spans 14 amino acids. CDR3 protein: CASSGDRAYSPLHF. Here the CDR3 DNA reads TGTGCCAGCAGCGGGGACAGGGCTTATTCACCCCTCCACTTT.

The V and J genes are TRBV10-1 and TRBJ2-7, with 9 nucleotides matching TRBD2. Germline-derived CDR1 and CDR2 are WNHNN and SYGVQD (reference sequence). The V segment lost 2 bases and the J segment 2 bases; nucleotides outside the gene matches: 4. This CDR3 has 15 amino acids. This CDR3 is CASSETLAGTYEQYF. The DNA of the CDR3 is TGCGCCAGCAGTGAGACGCTAGCGGGGACCTACGAGCAGTACTTC.

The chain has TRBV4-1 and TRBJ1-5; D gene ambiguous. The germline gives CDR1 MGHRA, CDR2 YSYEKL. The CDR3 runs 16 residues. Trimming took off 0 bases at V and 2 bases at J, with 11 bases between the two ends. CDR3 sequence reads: CASSQDEVLGNQPQHF. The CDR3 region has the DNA TGCGCCAGCAGCCAAGATGAGGTTCTGGGCAATCAGCCCCAGCATTTT.

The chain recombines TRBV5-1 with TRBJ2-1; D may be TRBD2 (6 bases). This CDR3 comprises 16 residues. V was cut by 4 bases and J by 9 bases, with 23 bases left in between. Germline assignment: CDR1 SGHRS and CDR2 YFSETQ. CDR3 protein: CASSPLGLSEEGEQFF. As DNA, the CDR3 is TGCGCCAGCAGCCCCCTTGGACTATCCGAGGAGGGTGAGCAGTTCTTC.

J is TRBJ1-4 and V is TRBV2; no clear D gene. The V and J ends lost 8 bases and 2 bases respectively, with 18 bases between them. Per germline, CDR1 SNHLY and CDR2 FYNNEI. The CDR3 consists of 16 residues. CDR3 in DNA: TGTGCCAGCCAGTCCCTTAGGTCGGGTACTAATGAAAAACTGTTTTTT. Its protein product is CASQSLRSGTNEKLFF.

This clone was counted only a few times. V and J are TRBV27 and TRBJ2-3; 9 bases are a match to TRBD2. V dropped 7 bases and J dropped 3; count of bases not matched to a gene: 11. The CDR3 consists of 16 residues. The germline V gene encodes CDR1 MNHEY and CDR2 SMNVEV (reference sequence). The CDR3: CASTRGTSPLTDTQYF. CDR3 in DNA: TGTGCCAGCACCCGAGGGACTAGCCCTCTAACAGATACGCAGTATTTT.

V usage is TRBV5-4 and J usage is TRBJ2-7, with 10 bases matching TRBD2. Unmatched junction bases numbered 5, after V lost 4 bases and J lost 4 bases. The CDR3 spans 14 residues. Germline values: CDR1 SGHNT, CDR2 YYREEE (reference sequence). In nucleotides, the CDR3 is TGTGCCAGCAGCCCTAGCGGGAGAGGTTACGAGCAGTACTTC. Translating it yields CASSPSGRGYEQYF.

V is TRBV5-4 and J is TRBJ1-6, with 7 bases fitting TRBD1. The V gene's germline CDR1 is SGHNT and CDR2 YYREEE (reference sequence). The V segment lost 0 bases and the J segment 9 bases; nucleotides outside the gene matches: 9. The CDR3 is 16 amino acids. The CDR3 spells CASSLGSGAGGSPLHF. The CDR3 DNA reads TGTGCCAGCAGCTTGGGTTCGGGGGCAGGGGGTTCACCCCTCCACTTT.

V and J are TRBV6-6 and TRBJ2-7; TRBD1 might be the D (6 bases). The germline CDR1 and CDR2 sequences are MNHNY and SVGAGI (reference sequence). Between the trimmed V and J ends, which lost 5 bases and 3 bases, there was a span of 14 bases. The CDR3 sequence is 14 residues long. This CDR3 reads CASSIKGQHYEQYF. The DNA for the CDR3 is TGTGCCAGCAGTATAAAAGGACAGCACTACGAGCAGTACTTC.

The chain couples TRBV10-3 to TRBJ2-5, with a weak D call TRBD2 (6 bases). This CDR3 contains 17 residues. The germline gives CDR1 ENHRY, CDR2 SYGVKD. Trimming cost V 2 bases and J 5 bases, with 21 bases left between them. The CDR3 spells CAISETLALGGGETQYF. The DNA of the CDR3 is TGTGCCATCAGTGAGACCCTAGCGTTAGGCGGTGGGGAGACCCAGTACTTC.

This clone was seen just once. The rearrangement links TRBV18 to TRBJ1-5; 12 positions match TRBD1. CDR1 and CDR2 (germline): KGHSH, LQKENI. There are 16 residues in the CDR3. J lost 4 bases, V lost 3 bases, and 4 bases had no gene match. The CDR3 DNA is TGTGCCAGCTCACCGGGACAGGGGGCGGGTAATCAGCCCCAGCATTTT. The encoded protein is CASSPGQGAGNQPQHF.

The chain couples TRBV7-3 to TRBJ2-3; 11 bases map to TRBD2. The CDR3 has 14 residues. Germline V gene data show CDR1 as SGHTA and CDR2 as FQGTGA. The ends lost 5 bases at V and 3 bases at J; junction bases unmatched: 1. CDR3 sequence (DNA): TGTGCCAGCAGCCCTAGCGGGGGGACAGATACGCAGTATTTT. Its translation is CASSPSGGTDTQYF.

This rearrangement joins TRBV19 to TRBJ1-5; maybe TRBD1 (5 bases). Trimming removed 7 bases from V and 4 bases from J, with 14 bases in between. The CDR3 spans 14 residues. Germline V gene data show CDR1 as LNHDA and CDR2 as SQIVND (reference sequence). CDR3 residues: CASKSGKGNQPQHF. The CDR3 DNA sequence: TGTGCCAGTAAATCAGGGAAAGGGAATCAGCCCCAGCATTTT.

CDR3 in amino acids: CAWKTGHVGGNYGYTF. CDR3 DNA sequence: TGTGCCTGGAAGACGGGACATGTTGGGGGTAACTATGGCTACACCTTC. The J gene is TRBJ1-2, the V gene TRBV30; perhaps TRBD1 as D (6 bases). Germline assignment: CDR1 GTSNPN and CDR2 SVGIG (reference sequence). This CDR3 region has 16 residues. V lost 4 bases and J 1 base, leaving 19 bases between the germline ends.

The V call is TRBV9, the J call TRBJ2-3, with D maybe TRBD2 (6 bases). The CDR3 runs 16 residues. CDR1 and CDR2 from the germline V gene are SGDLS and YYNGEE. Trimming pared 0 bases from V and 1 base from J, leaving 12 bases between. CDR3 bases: TGTGCCAGCAGCGTAGAGCGGGTCTCCGGCACAGATACGCAGTATTTT. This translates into CASSVERVSGTDTQYF.

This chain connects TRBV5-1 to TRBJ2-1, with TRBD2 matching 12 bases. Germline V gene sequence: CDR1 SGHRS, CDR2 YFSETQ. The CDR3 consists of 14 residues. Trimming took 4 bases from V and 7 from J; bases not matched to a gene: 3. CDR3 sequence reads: CASSGGTSGNEQFF. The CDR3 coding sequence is TGCGCCAGCAGCGGCGGGACTAGCGGGAATGAGCAGTTCTTC.

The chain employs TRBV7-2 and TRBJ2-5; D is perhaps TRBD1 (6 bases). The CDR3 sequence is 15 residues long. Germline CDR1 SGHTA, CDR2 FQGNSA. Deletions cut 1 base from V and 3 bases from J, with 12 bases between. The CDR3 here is CASSLGGTPKETQYF. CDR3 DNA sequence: TGTGCCAGCAGCTTAGGAGGGACACCCAAAGAGACCCAGTACTTC.

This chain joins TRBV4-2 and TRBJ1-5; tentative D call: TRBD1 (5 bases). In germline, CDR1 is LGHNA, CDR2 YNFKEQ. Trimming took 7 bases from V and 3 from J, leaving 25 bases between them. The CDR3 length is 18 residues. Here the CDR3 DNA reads TGTGCCAGCAAGGGAGGTGAGGGGCAGGACCCCTACAATCAGCCCCAGCATTTT. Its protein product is CASKGGEGQDPYNQPQHF.

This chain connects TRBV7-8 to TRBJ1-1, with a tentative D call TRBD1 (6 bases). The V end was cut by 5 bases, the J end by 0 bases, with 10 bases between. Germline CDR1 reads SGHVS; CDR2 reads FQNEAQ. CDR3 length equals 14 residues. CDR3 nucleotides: TGTGCCAGCAGCACGGACAGAATGAACACTGAAGCTTTCTTT. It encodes CASSTDRMNTEAFF. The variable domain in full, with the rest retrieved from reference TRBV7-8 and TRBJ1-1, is GAGVSQSPRYKVAKRGQDVALRCDPISGHVSLFWYQQALGQGPEFLTYFQNEAQLDKSGLPSDRFFAERPEGSVSTLKIQRTQQEDSAVYLCASSTDRMNTEAFFGQGTRLTVV.

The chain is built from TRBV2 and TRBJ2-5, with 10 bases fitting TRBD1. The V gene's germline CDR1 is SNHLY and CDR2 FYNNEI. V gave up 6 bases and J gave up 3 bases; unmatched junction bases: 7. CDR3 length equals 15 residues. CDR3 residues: CASSLEGTGEETQYF. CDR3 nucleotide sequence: TGTGCCAGCAGCCTAGAGGGGACAGGGGAAGAGACCCAGTACTTC.

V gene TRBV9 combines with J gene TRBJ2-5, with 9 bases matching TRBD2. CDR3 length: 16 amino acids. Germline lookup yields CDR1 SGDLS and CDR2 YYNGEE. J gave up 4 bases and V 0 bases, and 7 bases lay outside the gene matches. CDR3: CASSVDGQLAGETQYF. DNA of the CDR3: TGTGCCAGCAGCGTAGACGGGCAACTAGCGGGAGAGACCCAGTACTTC.

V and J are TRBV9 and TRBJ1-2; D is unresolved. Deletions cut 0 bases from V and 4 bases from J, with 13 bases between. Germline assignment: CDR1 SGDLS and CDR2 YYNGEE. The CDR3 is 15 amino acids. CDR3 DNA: TGTGCCAGCAGCGTAGCTACCGGGGTATCCTATGGCTACACCTTC. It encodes CASSVATGVSYGYTF.

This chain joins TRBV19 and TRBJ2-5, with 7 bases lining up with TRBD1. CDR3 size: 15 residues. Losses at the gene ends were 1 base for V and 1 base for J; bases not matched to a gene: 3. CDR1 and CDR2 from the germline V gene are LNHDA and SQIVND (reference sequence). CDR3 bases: TGTGCCAGTAGTATAGGGGGACAGACCCAAGAGACCCAGTACTTC. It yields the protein CASSIGGQTQETQYF.

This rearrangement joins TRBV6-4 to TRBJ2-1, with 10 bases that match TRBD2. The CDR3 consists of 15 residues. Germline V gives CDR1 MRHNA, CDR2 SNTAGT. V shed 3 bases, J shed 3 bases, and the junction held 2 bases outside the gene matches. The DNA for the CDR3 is TGTGCCAGCAGTGAGGCTAGCGGGAGCTACAATGAGCAGTTCTTC. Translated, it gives CASSEASGSYNEQFF.

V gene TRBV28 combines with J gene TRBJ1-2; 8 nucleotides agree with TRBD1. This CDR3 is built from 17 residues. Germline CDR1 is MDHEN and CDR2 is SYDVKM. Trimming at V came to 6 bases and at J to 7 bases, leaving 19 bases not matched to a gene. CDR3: CASRRITGGDQGGGYTF. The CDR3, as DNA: TGTGCCAGCAGGCGAATCACAGGGGGGGACCAGGGCGGTGGCTACACCTTC.

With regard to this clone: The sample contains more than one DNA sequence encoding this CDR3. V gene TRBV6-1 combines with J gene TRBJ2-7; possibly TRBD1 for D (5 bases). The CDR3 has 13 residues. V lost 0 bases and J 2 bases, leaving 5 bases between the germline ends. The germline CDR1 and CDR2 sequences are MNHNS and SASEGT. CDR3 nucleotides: TGTGCCAGCAGTGAAGCGACAGCCTACGAGCAGTACTTC. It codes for CASSEATAYEQYF.